The clone carrying this T cell receptor (beta chain) was seen ten or more times. The entry originates in a study of spatial heterogeneity in lung cancer. TCRdb itself ran the 5' RACE reads through MiXCR, one entry per CDR3 protein. The data contain roughly 25,000 distinct CDR3 sequences, about 4.4% of them seen just once; the ten biggest clones take up more than 4%. Time point specified: sample taken at primary tumor resection. Sequenced material: PBMCs, taken at surgery. This sequence originates from a male donor with early-stage non-small cell lung cancer.

CDR3 coding DNA: TGCGCCAGCAGCTTGGAATTGCGGGGCCCCACAGATACGCAGTATTTT. Amino acids: CASSLELRGPTDTQYF. J is TRBJ2-3 and V is TRBV5-1; D perhaps matches TRBD2 (6 bases). V was cut by 0 bases and J by 2 bases, with 13 bases left in between. The CDR3 has 16 residues. Germline loops: CDR1 SGHRS, CDR2 YFSETQ.